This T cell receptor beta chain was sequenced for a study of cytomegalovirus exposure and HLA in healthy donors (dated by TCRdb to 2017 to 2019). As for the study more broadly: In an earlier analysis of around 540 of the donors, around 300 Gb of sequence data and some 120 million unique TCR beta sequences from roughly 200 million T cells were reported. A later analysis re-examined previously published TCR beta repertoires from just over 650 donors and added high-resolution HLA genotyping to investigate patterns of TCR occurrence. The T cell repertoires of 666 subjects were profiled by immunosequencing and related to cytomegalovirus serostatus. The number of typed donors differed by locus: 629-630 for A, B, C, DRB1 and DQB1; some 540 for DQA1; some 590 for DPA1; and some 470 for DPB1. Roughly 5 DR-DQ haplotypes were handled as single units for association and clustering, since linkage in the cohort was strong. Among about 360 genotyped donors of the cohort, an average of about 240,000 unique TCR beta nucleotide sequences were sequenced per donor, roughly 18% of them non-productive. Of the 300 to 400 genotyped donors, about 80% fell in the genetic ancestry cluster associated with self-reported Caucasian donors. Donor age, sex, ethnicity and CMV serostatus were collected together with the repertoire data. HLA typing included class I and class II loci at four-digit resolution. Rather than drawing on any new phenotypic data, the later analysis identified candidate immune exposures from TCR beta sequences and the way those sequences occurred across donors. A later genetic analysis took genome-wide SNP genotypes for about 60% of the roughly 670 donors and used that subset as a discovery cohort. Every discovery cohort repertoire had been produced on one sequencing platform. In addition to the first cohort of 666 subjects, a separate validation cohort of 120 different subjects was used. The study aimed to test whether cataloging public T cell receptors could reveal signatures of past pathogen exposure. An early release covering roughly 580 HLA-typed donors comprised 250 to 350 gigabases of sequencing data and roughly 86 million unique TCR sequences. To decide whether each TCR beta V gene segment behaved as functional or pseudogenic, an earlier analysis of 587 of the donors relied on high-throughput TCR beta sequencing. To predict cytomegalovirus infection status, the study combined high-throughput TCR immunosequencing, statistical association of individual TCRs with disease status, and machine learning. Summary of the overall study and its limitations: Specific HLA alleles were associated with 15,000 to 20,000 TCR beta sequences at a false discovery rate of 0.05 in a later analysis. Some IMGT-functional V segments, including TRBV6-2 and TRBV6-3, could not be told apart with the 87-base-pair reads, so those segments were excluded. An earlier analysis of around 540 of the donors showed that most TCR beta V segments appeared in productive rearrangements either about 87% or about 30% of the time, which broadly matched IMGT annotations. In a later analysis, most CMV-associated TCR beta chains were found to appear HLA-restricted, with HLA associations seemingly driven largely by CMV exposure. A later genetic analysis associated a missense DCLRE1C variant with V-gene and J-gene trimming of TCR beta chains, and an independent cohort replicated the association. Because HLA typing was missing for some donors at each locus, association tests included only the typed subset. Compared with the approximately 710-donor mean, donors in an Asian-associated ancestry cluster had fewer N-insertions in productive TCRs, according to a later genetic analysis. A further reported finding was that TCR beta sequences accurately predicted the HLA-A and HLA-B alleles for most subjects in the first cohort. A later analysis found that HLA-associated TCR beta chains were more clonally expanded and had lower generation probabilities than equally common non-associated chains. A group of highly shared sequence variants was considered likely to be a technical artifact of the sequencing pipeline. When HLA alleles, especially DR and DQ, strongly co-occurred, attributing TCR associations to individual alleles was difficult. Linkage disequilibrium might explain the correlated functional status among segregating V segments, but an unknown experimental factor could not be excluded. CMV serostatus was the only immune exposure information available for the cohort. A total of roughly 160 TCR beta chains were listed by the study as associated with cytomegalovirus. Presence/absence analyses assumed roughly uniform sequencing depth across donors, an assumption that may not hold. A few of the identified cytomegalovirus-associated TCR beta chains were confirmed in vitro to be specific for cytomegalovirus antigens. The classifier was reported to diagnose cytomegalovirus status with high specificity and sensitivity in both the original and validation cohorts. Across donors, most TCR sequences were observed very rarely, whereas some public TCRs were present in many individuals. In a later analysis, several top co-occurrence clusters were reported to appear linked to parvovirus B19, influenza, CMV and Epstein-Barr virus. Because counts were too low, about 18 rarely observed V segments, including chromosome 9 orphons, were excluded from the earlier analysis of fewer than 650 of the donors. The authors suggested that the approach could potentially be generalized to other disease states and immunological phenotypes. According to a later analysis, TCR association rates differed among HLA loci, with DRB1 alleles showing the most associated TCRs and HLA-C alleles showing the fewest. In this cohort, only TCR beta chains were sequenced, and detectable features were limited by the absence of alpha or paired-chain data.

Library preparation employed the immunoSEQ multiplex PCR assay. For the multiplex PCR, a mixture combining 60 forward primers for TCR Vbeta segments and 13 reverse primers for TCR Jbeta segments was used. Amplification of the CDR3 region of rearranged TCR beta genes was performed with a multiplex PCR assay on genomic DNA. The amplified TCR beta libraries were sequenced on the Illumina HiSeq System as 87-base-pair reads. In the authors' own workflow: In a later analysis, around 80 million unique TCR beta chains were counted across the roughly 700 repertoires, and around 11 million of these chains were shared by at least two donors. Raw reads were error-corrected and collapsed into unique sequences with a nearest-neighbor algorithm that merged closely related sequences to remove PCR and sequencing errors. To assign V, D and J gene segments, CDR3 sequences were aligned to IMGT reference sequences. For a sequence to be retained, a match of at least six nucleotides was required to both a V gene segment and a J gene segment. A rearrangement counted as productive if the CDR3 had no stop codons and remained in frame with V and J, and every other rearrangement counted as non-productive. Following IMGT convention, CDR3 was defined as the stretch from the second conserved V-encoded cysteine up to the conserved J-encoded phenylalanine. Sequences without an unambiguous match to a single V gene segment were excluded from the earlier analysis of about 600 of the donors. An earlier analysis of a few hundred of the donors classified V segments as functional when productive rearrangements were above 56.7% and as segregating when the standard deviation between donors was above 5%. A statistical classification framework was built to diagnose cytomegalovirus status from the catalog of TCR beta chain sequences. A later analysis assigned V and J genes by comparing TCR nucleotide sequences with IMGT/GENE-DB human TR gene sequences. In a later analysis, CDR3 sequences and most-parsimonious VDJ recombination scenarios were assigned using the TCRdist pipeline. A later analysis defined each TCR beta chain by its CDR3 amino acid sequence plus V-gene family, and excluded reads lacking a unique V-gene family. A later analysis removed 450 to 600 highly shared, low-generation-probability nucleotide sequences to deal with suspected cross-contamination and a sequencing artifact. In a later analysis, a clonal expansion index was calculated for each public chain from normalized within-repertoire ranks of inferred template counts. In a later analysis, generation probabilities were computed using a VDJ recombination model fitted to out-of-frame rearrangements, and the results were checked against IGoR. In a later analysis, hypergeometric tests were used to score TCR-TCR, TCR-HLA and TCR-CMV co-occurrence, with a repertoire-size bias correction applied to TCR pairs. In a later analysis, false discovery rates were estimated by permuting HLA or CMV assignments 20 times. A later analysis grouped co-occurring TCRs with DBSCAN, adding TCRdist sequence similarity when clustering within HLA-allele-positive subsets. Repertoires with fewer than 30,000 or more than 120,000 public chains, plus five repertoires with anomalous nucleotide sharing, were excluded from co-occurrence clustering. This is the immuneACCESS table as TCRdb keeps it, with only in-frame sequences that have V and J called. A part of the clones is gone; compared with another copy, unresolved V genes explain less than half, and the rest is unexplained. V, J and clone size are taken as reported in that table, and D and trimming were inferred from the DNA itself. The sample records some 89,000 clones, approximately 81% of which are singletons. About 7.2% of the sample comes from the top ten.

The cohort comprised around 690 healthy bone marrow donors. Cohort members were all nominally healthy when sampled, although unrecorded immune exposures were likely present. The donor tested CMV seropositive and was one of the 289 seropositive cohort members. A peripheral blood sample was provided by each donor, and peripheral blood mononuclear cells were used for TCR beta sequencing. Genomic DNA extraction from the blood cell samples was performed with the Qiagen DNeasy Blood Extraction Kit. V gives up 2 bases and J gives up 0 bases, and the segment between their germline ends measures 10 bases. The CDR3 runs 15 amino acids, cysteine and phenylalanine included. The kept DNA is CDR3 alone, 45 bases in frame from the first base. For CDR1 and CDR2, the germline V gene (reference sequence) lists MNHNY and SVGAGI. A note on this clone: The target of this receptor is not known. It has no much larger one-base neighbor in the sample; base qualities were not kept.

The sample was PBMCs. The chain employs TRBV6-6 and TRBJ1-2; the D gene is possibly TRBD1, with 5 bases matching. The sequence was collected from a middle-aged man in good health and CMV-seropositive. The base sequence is TGTGCCAGCAGTTACAAGGGACTAGCTAACTATGGCTACACCTTC. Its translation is CASSYKGLANYGYTF.